A selection of T cell receptor beta chains follows, all from one sample in a study of OX40 agonist ivuxolimab in advanced cancers. Assay: immunoSEQ multiplex PCR; the TCRdb copy retains only in-frame clones and omits some. Among around 100,000 clones, around 93% were seen once, and the ten largest hold approximately 0.58%. Sequenced material: CD4+ or CD8+ T cells sorted from blood, taken in a trial of the OX40 agonist ivuxolimab. These receptors originate from an adult with an advanced solid tumor such as melanoma, head and neck, liver or kidney cancer. Both conserved end residues are trimmed from each CDR3. Fields, in order: clone size, J gene, V gene, CDR3 protein. Part of the rows lack a size; the others show once, few, many or a class for expanded clones.

>NA|TRBJ2-7|TRBV2
ASSEFLLAGLPSYEQY
>NA|TRBJ2-1|TRBV4-3
ASSRIFQTGGNEQF
>NA|TRBJ1-6|TRBV5-4
ASSGTGTANSPLH
>NA|TRBJ1-1|TRBV19
ASSRGTRRNTEAF
>once|TRBJ1-1|TRBV28
ASVYSGGLEAF
>NA|TRBJ2-4|TRBV19
ASSIGAGTKNIQY
>NA|TRBJ2-3|TRBV6-5
ASRQTLGTDTQY
>NA|TRBJ2-3|TRBV14
ASSEVGRTQWDTQY
>NA|TRBJ2-1|TRBV7-6
ASSLERRANEQF
>NA|TRBJ2-1|TRBV7-2
ASSRTGLASYNEQF
>NA|TRBJ2-1|TRBV7-9
ASSLADEQF
>once|TRBJ2-1|TRBV7-2
ASSFGGAGLVNEQF
>NA|TRBJ2-3|TRBV7-3
ASSLAGIRTDTQY
>once|TRBJ2-2|TRBV27
ASSFDRYTGELF
>NA|TRBJ1-5|TRBV6-1
ASSEGPPGQGVFRH
>NA|TRBJ2-3|TRBV28
ASSTGTGVSFTDTQY
>NA|TRBJ2-2|TRBV9
ASSEAGGSAGELF
>NA|TRBJ2-6|TRBV7-9
ASSLGAGGPSGANVLT
>NA|TRBJ2-3|TRBV19
ASSIDGTSPSTDTQY
>NA|TRBJ2-7|TRBV4-3
ASSQDQGIHEQY
>NA|TRBJ2-7|TRBV11-3
ASSSDGQAYEQY
>NA|TRBJ1-1|TRBV5-1
ASSSGHGNTEAF
>NA|TRBJ2-5|TRBV5-1
ASSFDSGEETQY
>NA|TRBJ2-1|TRBV6-1
ASSHTTASGEQF
>NA|TRBJ2-3|TRBV9
ASSVRLNTDTQY
>NA|TRBJ2-3|TRBV11-3
ASSLEPNTDTQY
>NA|TRBJ2-5|TRBV5-6
ASSPFGGKQETQY
>NA|TRBJ2-7|TRBV5-6
ASSPYGASLSYEQY
>NA|TRBJ2-7|TRBV5-1
ASSPADRSYNEQY
>NA|TRBJ1-5|TRBV4-2
ASSQERGSSNQPQH